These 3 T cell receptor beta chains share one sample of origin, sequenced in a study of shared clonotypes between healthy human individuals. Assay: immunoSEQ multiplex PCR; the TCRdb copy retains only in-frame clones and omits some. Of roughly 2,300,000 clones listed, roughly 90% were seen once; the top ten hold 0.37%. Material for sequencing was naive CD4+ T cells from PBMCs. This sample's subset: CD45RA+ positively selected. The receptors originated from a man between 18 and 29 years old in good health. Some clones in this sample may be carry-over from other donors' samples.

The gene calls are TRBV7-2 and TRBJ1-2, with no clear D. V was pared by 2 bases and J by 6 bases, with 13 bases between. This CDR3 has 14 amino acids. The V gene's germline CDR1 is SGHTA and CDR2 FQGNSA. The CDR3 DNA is TGTGCCAGCAGCTTATTTTCCGGGGTAAATGGCTACACCTTC. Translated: CASSLFSGVNGYTF.

Here the CDR3 reads CASSTGVGNTIYF. CDR3 sequence (DNA): TGTGCCAGCAGCACGGGGGTCGGAAACACCATATATTTT. This chain links TRBV7-2 with TRBJ1-3; D may be TRBD1 (5 bases). The germline V and J ends were trimmed by 5 bases and 4 bases, with 9 bases remaining between them. The CDR3 runs 13 residues. The germline V gene encodes CDR1 SGHTA and CDR2 FQGNSA.

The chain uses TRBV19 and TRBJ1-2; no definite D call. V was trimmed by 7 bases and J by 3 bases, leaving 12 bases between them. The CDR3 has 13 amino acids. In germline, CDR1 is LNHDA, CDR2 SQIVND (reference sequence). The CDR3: CASNRRSYYGYTF. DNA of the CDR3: TGTGCCAGTAATCGGCGCAGTTACTATGGCTACACCTTC.